The sequence of this T cell receptor beta chain was determined in a study of blood T cell repertoires in COVID-19. As originally analysed: Using reference gene primer amplification, nucleated cell counts were estimated. Sequencing was performed with immunoSEQ multiplex PCR; in TCRdb, only in-frame clones are kept and a portion is missing. V, J and clone size were drawn from that table, and D and trimming were deduced from the DNA. The data show about 130,000 clones, about 86% seen once. Participants came from about two dozen US areas, aged roughly 18 to 100 years. Recovery meant two consecutive negative NP/OP PCR tests, professional clearance, or resolved symptoms. This clone was observed once. This sequence originates from a man aged 50 to 59 who had recovered from COVID-19. Sample: PBMCs or T cells enriched from blood (not recorded which).

The chain's CDR3 is CASSINGFSGANVLTF. In nucleotides, the CDR3 is TGTGCCAGTAGTATAAACGGGTTCTCTGGGGCCAACGTCCTGACTTTC. The chain employs TRBV19 and TRBJ2-6, with D unclear. The CDR3 has 16 amino acids. Germline assignment: CDR1 LNHDA and CDR2 SQIVND (reference sequence). V was clipped by 2 bases and J by 0 bases, with 8 bases between them.